This T cell receptor beta chain was obtained from a study of neurological immune-mediated disorders. 5'RACE with 10-nucleotide random UMIs produced the cDNA. Each CDR3 protein is one row after TCRdb ran MiXCR on the 5' RACE reads. The data hold 65,000 to 95,000 distinct CDR3 sequences, with approximately 5% observed a single time. The germline V gene encodes CDR1 SGHAT and CDR2 FQNNGV. The CDR3 is 13 residues long. V lost 7 bases to trimming and J lost 5 bases, with 13 bases between them. The sequence was collected from a woman under 40 with multiple sclerosis. The chain links TRBV11-2 to TRBJ2-3; possible D gene TRBD2, 5 bases. Sequences were obtained from PBMCs. DNA for the CDR3: TGTGCCAGCACCCGGGCCGAGGGAGATACGCAGTATTTT. Protein: CASTRAEGDTQYF.